A selection of T cell receptor beta chains follows, all from one sample in a study of blood T cell repertoires in COVID-19. Assay: immunoSEQ multiplex PCR; the TCRdb copy retains only in-frame clones and omits some. The profile shows roughly 67,000 clones, about three quarters of them singletons. The source material was peripheral blood. The receptors were sampled from a human donor in a cohort sampled during active COVID-19. The CDR3 runs from the conserved cysteine through the conserved F or W. A D gene is named only where the DNA matches it firmly. Size values are once, few and many counts, or a class for expanded clones, and some rows have none.

clone size,D gene,V gene,J gene,CDR3 length,CDR3 DNA,CDR3 protein
few,-,TRBV5-1,TRBJ1-4,14,TGCGCCAGCAGTCGTGGGGGGGAAACTGAAAAACTGTTTTTT,CASSRGGETEKLFF
-,TRBD1,TRBV19,TRBJ1-2,13,TGTGCCAGTACGGGACAGGGGGCTGAAGGCTACACCTTC,CASTGQGAEGYTF
-,-,TRBV28,TRBJ2-5,13,TGTGCCAGCAGTTTCCCCAGCCCAGGGACCCAGTACTTC,CASSFPSPGTQYF
-,-,TRBV20-1,TRBJ1-1,12,TGCAGTGCTAGTATAAGGGGGACTGAAGCTTTCTTT,CSASIRGTEAFF
few,-,TRBV16,TRBJ2-7,15,TGTGCCAGCAGCCAATGGTTACAGGACCCCCGCGAGCAGTACTTC,CASSQWLQDPREQYF
-,TRBD2,TRBV27,TRBJ2-5,15,TGTGCCAGCAGTTCAAGCGGGGGGGTCTCTGAGACCCAGTACTTC,CASSSSGGVSETQYF
-,-,TRBV27,TRBJ1-5,14,TGTGCCAGCAGCCAAAATCGGGGGAATCAGCCCCAGCATTTT,CASSQNRGNQPQHF
once,-,TRBV28,TRBJ2-6,14,TGTGCCAGCAGTCTTGTATTTGGGGCCAACGTCCTGACTTTC,CASSLVFGANVLTF
-,-,TRBV4-3,TRBJ2-1,16,TGCGCCAGCAGCCAAGAGGAGGGGGCTTTCTACAATGAGCAGTTCTTC,CASSQEEGAFYNEQFF
-,TRBD2,TRBV2,TRBJ2-2,14,TGTGCCGGAGAACGGGGGGGCGCAGGCGGGGAGCTGTTTTTT,CAGERGGAGGELFF
-,TRBD2,TRBV7-9,TRBJ2-3,14,TGTGCCAGCAGCCCTAGCGGACGCACAGATACGCAGTATTTT,CASSPSGRTDTQYF
-,-,TRBV7-8,TRBJ2-7,17,TGTGCCAGCAGCTTAGTTAGGGGGGCTGGACTAGCCTACGAGCAGTACTTC,CASSLVRGAGLAYEQYF
-,TRBD1,TRBV28,TRBJ2-7,14,TGTGCCAGCCCCCCGACAGGGGGCTGGGGCGAGCAGTACTTC,CASPPTGGWGEQYF
-,TRBD1,TRBV3-1/TRBV3-2,TRBJ2-2,18,TGTGCCAGCAGCCCCCGACAGGGGGTGGACGCGAACACCGGGGAGCTGTTTTTT,CASSPRQGVDANTGELFF
few,TRBD2,TRBV11-2,TRBJ2-1,13,TGTGCCAGCAGCCGGGGACTAGCGGGTGAGCAGTTCTTC,CASSRGLAGEQFF
-,-,TRBV27,TRBJ2-3,13,TGTGCCAGCAGTTTCGGGGTCACAGATACGCAGTATTTT,CASSFGVTDTQYF
-,-,TRBV6-2/TRBV6-3,TRBJ2-4,16,TGTGCCAGCAGTTACTCGGGGCTTAGGGCCAAAAACATTCAGTACTTC,CASSYSGLRAKNIQYF
-,-,TRBV4-2,TRBJ2-1,16,TGTGCCAGCAGCCAAGAAGGGACAAATCGCTACAATGAGCAGTTCTTC,CASSQEGTNRYNEQFF
-,-,TRBV28,TRBJ1-3,16,TGTGCCAGCAGTTCGCCGGCGGGTATGTCTGGAAACACCATATATTTT,CASSSPAGMSGNTIYF
-,TRBD2,TRBV7-2,TRBJ2-5,13,TGTGCCAGCAGCCGACTAGCGGGGAGCGTCCAGTACTTC,CASSRLAGSVQYF
-,TRBD2,TRBV28,TRBJ2-1,14,TGTGCCACCCAAAATCTAGCGGGAGGGAATGAGCAGTTCTTC,CATQNLAGGNEQFF
-,-,TRBV5-6,TRBJ2-3,16,TGTGCCAGCAGCTTGGTAGCGAGTGCTGCCACAGATACGCAGTATTTT,CASSLVASAATDTQYF
-,TRBD2,TRBV7-2,TRBJ2-1,14,TGTGCCAGCAGAATAGCGGGAGGGCTCAATGAGCAGTTCTTC,CASRIAGGLNEQFF
-,-,TRBV19,TRBJ2-3,13,TGTGCCAGTAGCCCTCTTCGGGGAGATACGCAGTATTTT,CASSPLRGDTQYF
-,-,TRBV28,TRBJ1-2,14,TGTGCCAGCAGTTCGACCGGGGACTACTATGGCTACACCTTC,CASSSTGDYYGYTF
-,TRBD1,TRBV28,TRBJ1-4,15,TGTGCCAGCAGTACCTCCGGGACAGTTAGGGAAAAACTGTTTTTT,CASSTSGTVREKLFF
-,-,TRBV12-5,TRBJ1-1,13,TGTGCTAGTGGTGCGGGAGTGAACACTGAAGCTTTCTTT,CASGAGVNTEAFF
-,TRBD2,TRBV4-1,TRBJ2-7,20,TGCGCCAGCAGCCAACCTAGGACTAGCGGGGGAGCACATGGACGCTACGAGCAGTACTTC,CASSQPRTSGGAHGRYEQYF
-,TRBD2,TRBV11-2,TRBJ2-5,16,TGTGCCAGCAGCTTGGGGGGGCTAGCGGGGACCCAGACCCAGTACTTC,CASSLGGLAGTQTQYF
-,-,TRBV6-5,TRBJ1-3,14,TGTGCCAGCAGTTCACCGGGAATTGGAAACACCATATATTTT,CASSSPGIGNTIYF
-,TRBD1,TRBV30,TRBJ2-5,15,TGTGCCTGGAGTGTAGGGGCAGGGGGCTTGGAGACCCAGTACTTC,CAWSVGAGGLETQYF
few,TRBD2,TRBV6-5,TRBJ2-2,14,TGTGCCAGCAGATCCCGACCGGGGGGTGGGGAGCTGTTTTTT,CASRSRPGGGELFF
-,-,TRBV28,TRBJ1-5,14,TGTGCCAGCAGTTTGCACAGGGAAAATCAGCCCCAGCATTTT,CASSLHRENQPQHF
-,TRBD1,TRBV9,TRBJ2-1,15,TGTGCCAGCAGCGTAGGGCCAGGGGGCGGGGATGAGCAGTTCTTC,CASSVGPGGGDEQFF
-,-,TRBV28,TRBJ1-5,13,TGTGCCAGCAGTCCGCTCCGACTGGGGCCCCAGCATTTT,CASSPLRLGPQHF